Shown below are 32 T cell receptor beta chains from a single sample sequenced in a study of CD8 T cells in ankylosing spondylitis. TCRdb re-analysed the 5' RACE reads in MiXCR, keeping a single row per CDR3 protein. This table holds around 320,000 distinct CDR3 sequences, about 20% found once. The sequenced sample consisted of blood, either unsorted or a sorted T cell fraction (not recorded which). These receptors all come from a female donor with ankylosing spondylitis or in good health (not recorded which).

The rearrangement joins TRBV20-1 to TRBJ1-3; D is perhaps TRBD1 (5 bases). The germline V gene has CDR1 DFQATT and CDR2 SNEGSKA (reference sequence). This CDR3 region has 14 residues. With 1 base removed from V and 0 bases from J, the gap between germline ends came to 7 bases. CDR3 DNA sequence: TGCAGTGCTAGAGTCAGGGACTCTGGAAACACCATATATTTT. It is translated as CSARVRDSGNTIYF.

Ten or more counts support this clonotype. The chain combines TRBV13 with TRBJ2-1; D is unclear. V lost 3 bases and J 7 bases, leaving 10 bases between the germline ends. Germline V CDR1 and CDR2: PRHDT, FYEKMQ (reference sequence). The CDR3 runs to 13 residues. The CDR3 bases are TGTGCCAGCAGCTTGCGGTTTGGGAATGAGCAGTTCTTC. Translation: CASSLRFGNEQFF. The full variable domain, rest sourced from reference TRBV13 and TRBJ2-1, is AAGVIQSPRHLIKEKRETATLKCYPIPRHDTVYWYQQGPGQDPQFLISFYEKMQSDKGSIPDRFSAQQFSDYHSELNMSSLELGDSALYFCASSLRFGNEQFFGPGTRLTVL.

The table lists this clonotype with many counts. The chain links TRBV7-2 to TRBJ1-1; D is possibly TRBD1 (6 bases). Germline loops: CDR1 SGHTA, CDR2 FQGNSA. CDR3 length: 15 amino acids. The V and J ends lost 3 bases and 4 bases respectively, with 15 bases between them. The CDR3 DNA is TGTGCCAGCAGCTTGCTCATGGGGGCGCGCACTGAAGCTTTCTTT. Translating it yields CASSLLMGARTEAFF.

This clonotype was observed a handful of times. The rearrangement joins TRBV6-2 or TRBV6-3 to TRBJ2-7, with 9 bases fitting TRBD2. Germline CDR1 and CDR2: MNHEY and SVGEGT. V shed 0 bases, J shed 5 bases, and the junction held 5 bases outside the gene matches. CDR3 length equals 15 residues. The CDR3 here is CASSYSTAGGNEQYF. The CDR3 DNA follows: TGTGCCAGCAGTTACTCGACGGCGGGAGGGAACGAGCAGTACTTC.

The chain employs TRBV5-1 and TRBJ2-1; 8 bases are a match to TRBD2. The CDR3 runs to 15 residues. V trimming: 1 base; J trimming: 6 bases; junction bases outside the gene matches: 6. CDR1 SGHRS and CDR2 YFSETQ come from the germline V gene. In DNA form, the CDR3 reads TGCGCCAGCAGCTTGAGGAGCGGGAGCGGCAATGAGCAGTTCTTC. Translating it yields CASSLRSGSGNEQFF.

At least ten counts were recorded for this clonotype. J is TRBJ1-1 and V is TRBV5-1, with a tentative D call TRBD1 (5 bases). Trimming shortened V by 0 bases and J by 0 bases, and 9 bases separated the two germline ends. The germline CDR1 and CDR2 sequences are SGHRS and YFSETQ. The CDR3 sequence is 15 residues long. The CDR3 DNA reads as TGCGCCAGCAGCTTGGGGACACTGATGAACACTGAAGCTTTCTTT. Translating gives CASSLGTLMNTEAFF.

There are a few counts of this clonotype. The chain couples TRBV27 to TRBJ1-2; D gene uncertain. Germline assignment: CDR1 MNHEY and CDR2 SMNVEV (reference sequence). V lost 6 bases and J lost 8, with 13 bases in between. There are 12 residues in the CDR3. CDR3 loop: CASRAAPGGYTF. The CDR3 DNA reads TGTGCCAGCAGGGCCGCCCCGGGAGGCTACACCTTC.

This clonotype was counted a few times. The chain carries TRBV4-2 and TRBJ2-1; 11 bases line up with TRBD2. This CDR3 has 15 amino acids. Trimming at V came to 5 bases and at J to 5 bases, leaving 5 bases not matched to a gene. Germline CDR1 LGHNA, CDR2 YNFKEQ. Here the CDR3 DNA reads TGTGCCAGCAGCGGAGAGGGACTAGCGGACAATGAGCAGTTCTTC. Residues: CASSGEGLADNEQFF.

The chain has TRBV7-6 and TRBJ1-6; D remains unclear. The CDR3 extends over 15 amino acids. Germline values: CDR1 SGHVS, CDR2 FNYEAQ. Trimming removed 2 bases at V and 7 bases at J, with 12 bases between. CDR3 nucleotide sequence: TGTGCCAGCAGCTTAAGGCGGGGATGGAATTCACCCCTCCACTTT. It encodes CASSLRRGWNSPLHF.

The rearrangement uses TRBV30 and TRBJ2-3, with TRBD2 matching over 9 bases. There are 15 residues in the CDR3. V shed 3 bases, J shed 2 bases, and the junction held 6 bases outside the gene matches. The germline V gene has CDR1 GTSNPN and CDR2 SVGIG (reference sequence). The CDR3 sequence is CAWSLPSGITDTQYF. In DNA, the CDR3 is TGTGCCTGGAGCCTCCCTAGCGGGATCACAGATACGCAGTATTTT.

The chain is built from TRBV5-1 and TRBJ2-5; D not resolved. The V end lost 3 bases, the J end lost 2 bases, and 23 bases lay between the germline ends. CDR3 length equals 18 residues. CDR1 is SGHRS, CDR2 YFSETQ, per germline. CDR3 in amino acids: CASSYYSSGRLQQETQYF. CDR3 bases: TGCGCCAGCAGCTATTATTCTTCGGGCAGGTTACAACAAGAGACCCAGTACTTC.

This clonotype has just a few counts. The CDR3 coding sequence is TGTGCCAGCCGACCTTCGGGACAGGGCAATTACGAGCAGTACTTC. Translated: CASRPSGQGNYEQYF. This chain uses TRBV6-2 or TRBV6-3 with TRBJ2-7, with 9 positions matching TRBD1. Germline-derived CDR1 and CDR2 are MNHEY and SVGEGT. Germline trimming cut 8 bases from V and 4 bases from J; bases unmatched to any gene: 12. The CDR3 covers 15 residues.

This clonotype has a handful of counts. The gene calls are TRBV5-1 and TRBJ2-7, with D tentatively TRBD1 or TRBD2 (6 bases each). CDR3 size: 15 residues. The germline V and J ends were trimmed by 4 bases and 0 bases, with 14 bases remaining between them. Germline CDR1 is SGHRS and CDR2 is YFSETQ. The CDR3 DNA follows: TGCGCCAGCAGCCCCAGGGGCGGGACCTCCTACGAGCAGTACTTC. It codes for CASSPRGGTSYEQYF.

This chain joins TRBV29-1 and TRBJ1-1; D gene ambiguous. Germline V lookup: CDR1 SQVTM, CDR2 ANQGSEA. CDR3 size: 12 residues. Trimming left V 4 bases short and J 3 bases short, with 9 bases between. CDR3 region: CSVVSLDTEAFF. CDR3 DNA: TGCAGCGTTGTCTCTCTAGACACTGAAGCTTTCTTT.

The rearrangement uses TRBV3-1 and TRBJ2-2; possible D gene TRBD2, 6 bases. Germline V gene lookup returns CDR1 LGHDT and CDR2 YNNKEL (reference sequence). The germline V and J ends were trimmed by 4 bases and 9 bases, with 18 bases remaining between them. CDR3 size: 15 residues. CDR3 protein: CASSPSVGGYRELFF. The DNA for the CDR3 is TGTGCCAGCAGCCCCAGCGTTGGGGGGTACCGGGAGCTGTTTTTT.

As for this clonotype: The DNA is left out, because the CDR3 cannot be placed on it with certainty; the CDR3 is given as TCRdb lists it. The chain recombines TRBV11-1 with TRBJ1-2; the table assigns TRBD1, which was not confirmed against the DNA. The CDR3 sequence runs 13 residues, both termini included. The germline V gene encodes CDR1 SGHAT and CDR2 FQDESV (reference sequence). CDR3: CASSFGQGYGYTF.

The chain joins TRBV6-2 or TRBV6-3 to TRBJ2-3, with 7 bases aligning to TRBD2. The CDR3 is 15 amino acids. Trimming at V came to 0 bases and at J to 2 bases, leaving 2 bases not matched to a gene. The germline V gene encodes CDR1 MNHEY and CDR2 SVGEGT. The CDR3 DNA reads TGTGCCAGCAGTTACTCGGCGGGAGCCACAGATACGCAGTATTTT. Residues: CASSYSAGATDTQYF.

This clonotype has a handful of counts. The DNA for the CDR3 is TGCAGTGCTAGGGCGGGAGGGCCAGTAAAGTTCTTC. This codes for CSARAGGPVKFF. The V gene is TRBV20-1, the J gene TRBJ2-1; 9 bases line up with TRBD2. Germline-derived CDR1 and CDR2 are DFQATT and SNEGSKA (reference sequence). The length of the CDR3 is 12 residues. The ends lost 3 bases at V and 14 bases at J; junction bases unmatched: 8.

The chain is built from TRBV6-5 and TRBJ1-4; D ambiguous. Trimming took off 0 bases at V and 3 bases at J, with 2 bases between the two ends. The CDR3 consists of 13 residues. In germline, CDR1 is MNHEY, CDR2 SVGAGI. The CDR3 spells CASSYSSNEKLFF. In DNA form, the CDR3 reads TGTGCCAGCAGTTACTCATCTAATGAAAAACTGTTTTTT.

This clonotype has just a few counts. CDR3 coding DNA: TGTGCCACCAGCAGATCCTGGTCGGCGTACAATGAGCAGTTCTTC. Its translation is CATSRSWSAYNEQFF. The chain combines TRBV15 with TRBJ2-1; no clear D gene. The CDR3 is 15 residues long. Looked up from germline, CDR1 is LNHNV and CDR2 is YYDKDF (reference sequence). The germline V and J ends were trimmed by 2 bases and 4 bases, with 12 bases remaining between them.

This clonotype was seen only once. The V and J genes are TRBV7-9 and TRBJ1-2; 8 bases are a match to TRBD1. V lost 6 bases, J lost 2 bases, and 11 bases stayed unmatched. The CDR3 sequence is 16 residues long. The germline CDR1 and CDR2 sequences are SEHNR and FQNEAQ (reference sequence). CDR3 sequence reads: CASRPGQGRVNYGYTF. The DNA of the CDR3 is TGTGCCAGCAGACCTGGACAGGGACGCGTCAACTATGGCTACACCTTC.

This clonotype was detected a few times. The CDR3 is CASSFKLGAPRETQYF. The CDR3 bases are TGTGCCAGCAGTTTTAAATTGGGGGCCCCACGGGAGACCCAGTACTTC. This chain joins TRBV12-3 or TRBV12-4 and TRBJ2-5; a possible D gene is TRBD1 (6 bases). CDR3 length equals 16 residues. V lost 3 bases, J lost 5 bases, and 19 bases lay in between.

This clonotype has just a few counts. This chain connects TRBV2 to TRBJ2-6; D unclear. V lost 7 bases and J 2 bases, leaving 15 bases between the germline ends. The CDR3 length is 16 residues. CDR1 is SNHLY and CDR2 is FYNNEI in the germline V gene. Here the CDR3 reads CASTSSPGTGANVLTF. CDR3 in DNA: TGTGCCAGCACGTCCTCCCCGGGTACTGGGGCCAACGTCCTGACTTTC.

This clonotype has more than one count but fewer than ten. V and J are TRBV12-3 or TRBV12-4 and TRBJ2-7; TRBD1 aligns across 8 bases. The V segment lost 6 bases and the J segment 9 bases; nucleotides outside the gene matches: 10. This CDR3 region has 13 residues. The CDR3 DNA reads as TGTGCCAGCAGCCCCCCGACAGGGGATCGGCAGTACTTC. This codes for CASSPPTGDRQYF.

This clonotype was detected only a few times. The V call is TRBV4-2, the J call TRBJ1-5, with 7 bases aligning to TRBD1. In germline, CDR1 is LGHNA, CDR2 YNFKEQ. V dropped 3 bases and J dropped 5; count of bases not matched to a gene: 10. The CDR3 has 16 residues. CDR3 residues: CASSQLQGQRDQPQHF. DNA for the CDR3: TGTGCCAGCAGCCAGCTACAGGGACAGCGAGATCAGCCCCAGCATTTT.

This chain connects TRBV6-5 to TRBJ2-1; 10 bases line up with TRBD1. V gave up 0 bases and J gave up 4 bases; unmatched junction bases: 6. The CDR3 has 17 residues. In germline, CDR1 is MNHEY, CDR2 SVGAGI. The CDR3 nucleotides are TGTGCCAGCAGTTACTCCTCCGGACAGGGGGGATACAATGAGCAGTTCTTC. This gives the protein CASSYSSGQGGYNEQFF.

This clonotype was detected only a few times. The CDR3 DNA follows: TGTGCCAGCAGCTACGCCCAGGGAAACTACGAGCAGTACTTC. Its protein is CASSYAQGNYEQYF. The chain combines TRBV6-5 with TRBJ2-7; tentative D call: TRBD1 (5 bases). Germline V gene lookup returns CDR1 MNHEY and CDR2 SVGAGI. This CDR3 spans 14 amino acids. Trimming removed 6 bases at V and 3 bases at J, with 15 bases between.

CDR3 region: CASSLARQGAYEQYF. The CDR3 DNA sequence: TGTGCCAGCAGCTTAGCGAGACAGGGCGCCTACGAGCAGTACTTC. This chain uses TRBV7-8 with TRBJ2-7; 7 bases are shared with TRBD1. The CDR3 covers 15 residues. Germline CDR1 reads SGHVS; CDR2 reads FQNEAQ. V was clipped by 0 bases and J by 2 bases; unmatched bases: 4.

The rearrangement joins TRBV4-3 to TRBJ2-7, with 7 nucleotides matching TRBD2. This CDR3 region has 15 residues. Unmatched junction bases numbered 10, after V lost 4 bases and J lost 4 bases. Germline V gene lookup returns CDR1 LGHNA and CDR2 YSLEER. The CDR3 nucleotides are TGCGCCAGCAGCCGCCGGGGGGAGGGCCCATACGAGCAGTACTTC. This sequence encodes CASSRRGEGPYEQYF.

This clonotype was seen a handful of times. The chain joins TRBV9 to TRBJ2-2; D gene unclear. Trimming removed 0 bases at V and 4 bases at J, with 13 bases between. This CDR3 comprises 16 residues. Germline V gene sequence: CDR1 SGDLS, CDR2 YYNGEE. CDR3 nucleotide sequence: TGTGCCAGCAGCGTAGCTGGGCGGACGCGCACCGGGGAGCTGTTTTTT. Translation gives CASSVAGRTRTGELFF.

This clonotype was detected only a few times. The chain has TRBV6-2 or TRBV6-3 and TRBJ2-5, with TRBD1 matching 9 bases. The CDR3 runs to 14 residues. CDR1 is MNHEY, CDR2 SVGEGT, per germline. V was clipped by 5 bases and J by 3 bases; unmatched bases: 4. In nucleotides, the CDR3 is TGTGCCAGCAGTCATTGGACAGGGGAAGAGACCCAGTACTTC. This encodes CASSHWTGEETQYF.

The V call is TRBV6-6, the J call TRBJ1-5, with 10 positions matching TRBD1. The CDR3 loop spans 15 amino acids. CDR1 and CDR2 from the germline V gene are MNHNY and SVGAGI (reference sequence). After removal of 7 bases from V and 4 bases from J, the junction contained 7 bases not matched to a gene. The CDR3 protein is CASTRQGAKNQPQHF. In nucleotides, the CDR3 is TGTGCCAGCACCCGACAGGGGGCCAAGAATCAGCCCCAGCATTTT.